The 22 T cell receptor beta chains reported below all come from one sample, sequenced in a study of identical twins. TCRdb redid the calling of the 5' RACE reads with MiXCR, one entry per CDR3 protein. The table has roughly 570,000 distinct CDR3 sequences, just under 10% seen once. These data were also reused for a study on yellow fever vaccine responses in identical twins.

The sequenced material came from PBMCs. The receptors were gathered from a woman aged 18 to 35 in good health.

This clonotype was observed at least ten times. The J gene is TRBJ2-7, the V gene TRBV28, with 9 bases matching TRBD1. Germline CDR1 reads MDHEN; CDR2 reads SYDVKM. V lost 5 bases to trimming and J lost 2 bases; unmatched junction nucleotides: 4. The CDR3 has 14 amino acids. CDR3 DNA sequence: TGTGCCAGCAGTGTGGGGACAGGGCCCTACGAGCAGTACTTC. Translating it yields CASSVGTGPYEQYF.

The V and J genes are TRBV7-9 and TRBJ1-4, with 7 bases identical to TRBD1. There are 15 residues in the CDR3. The germline V gene has CDR1 SEHNR and CDR2 FQNEAQ (reference sequence). Germline trimming cut 5 bases from V and 3 bases from J; bases unmatched to any gene: 6. CDR3 in amino acids: CASSPEGQANEKLFF. The CDR3 coding sequence is TGTGCCAGCAGCCCAGAAGGACAGGCTAATGAAAAACTGTTTTTT. The full variable domain, with the rest looked up from reference TRBV7-9 and TRBJ1-4, is DTGVSQNPRHKITKRGQNVTFRCDPISEHNRLYWYRQTLGQGPEFLTYFQNEAQLEKSRLLSDRFSAERPKGSFSTLEIQRTEQGDSAMYLCASSPEGQANEKLFFGSGTQLSVL.

In its sample, this clonotype was seen many times. The gene calls are TRBV5-1 and TRBJ2-3; 10 nucleotides match TRBD2. Germline assignment: CDR1 SGHRS and CDR2 YFSETQ. J gave up 0 bases and V 2 bases, and 3 bases lay outside the gene matches. CDR3 length equals 16 residues. For the CDR3, the DNA is TGCGCCAGCAGCTTACCGACTAGCGGGAGCACAGATACGCAGTATTTT. Its protein is CASSLPTSGSTDTQYF.

This clonotype was counted a few times. In DNA, the CDR3 is TGTGCCAGCTCATTGGGCCGGGGGGGAAAGCAGTTCTTC. Its protein product is CASSLGRGGKQFF. The gene calls are TRBV5-6 and TRBJ2-1; 8 bases fit TRBD2. The CDR3 consists of 13 residues. V dropped 7 bases and J dropped 11; count of bases not matched to a gene: 11. CDR1 is SGHDT and CDR2 is YYEEEE in the germline V gene.

The sample holds a few counts of this clonotype. The chain is built from TRBV6-5 and TRBJ2-3, with D uncertain. Trimming took off 0 bases at V and 6 bases at J, with 13 bases between the two ends. The CDR3 extends over 15 amino acids. The V gene's germline CDR1 is MNHEY and CDR2 SVGAGI. CDR3 in DNA: TGTGCCAGCAGTTACTCTGGTTACGTTGGGGATACGCAGTATTTT. This translates into CASSYSGYVGDTQYF.

This clonotype was found many times. The J gene is TRBJ2-7, the V gene TRBV7-9; D remains unclear. The CDR3 is 12 residues long. Trimming removed 5 bases from V and 2 bases from J, with 7 bases in between. Looked up from germline, CDR1 is SEHNR and CDR2 is FQNEAQ (reference sequence). The CDR3 spells CASSTNPYEQYF. DNA of the CDR3: TGTGCCAGCAGCACCAATCCCTACGAGCAGTACTTC.

V gene TRBV4-1 combines with J gene TRBJ2-1, with unresolved D. This CDR3 spans 10 amino acids. Trimming took off 8 bases at V and 7 bases at J, with 6 bases between the two ends. Germline CDR1 MGHRA, CDR2 YSYEKL. The CDR3 sequence is CASYGNEQFF. CDR3 coding DNA: TGCGCCAGCTACGGTAATGAGCAGTTCTTC.

The chain combines TRBV5-1 with TRBJ2-7, with D hard to call. Germline V CDR1 and CDR2: SGHRS, YFSETQ. This CDR3 has 16 residues. Trimming pared 1 base from V and 0 bases from J, leaving 14 bases between. DNA of the CDR3: TGCGCCAGCAGCTTGTTGGCAGGAGTCCCCTCCTACGAGCAGTACTTC. Its protein is CASSLLAGVPSYEQYF.

V is TRBV10-3 and J is TRBJ2-5; D is perhaps TRBD2 (5 bases). V shed 8 bases and J shed 0 bases, with 10 bases lying between them. Germline V gene lookup returns CDR1 ENHRY and CDR2 SYGVKD. The CDR3 loop spans 13 amino acids. This CDR3 reads CAIESGYQETQYF. CDR3 bases: TGTGCCATCGAAAGCGGATACCAAGAGACCCAGTACTTC.

In this sample, this clonotype turned up a few times. This chain uses TRBV20-1 with TRBJ2-7, with D hard to call. Between the trimmed V and J ends, which lost 0 bases and 3 bases, there was a span of 21 bases. Germline V gives CDR1 DFQATT, CDR2 SNEGSKA (reference sequence). CDR3 length equals 17 residues. CDR3 coding DNA: TGCAGTGCTAGAGATCTCGAGGCCCCTCCGCTTGTCTACGAGCAGTACTTC. Translated, it gives CSARDLEAPPLVYEQYF.

The chain couples TRBV7-6 to TRBJ1-4; no definite D call. With 1 base removed from V and 3 bases from J, the gap between germline ends came to 9 bases. CDR3 length: 15 amino acids. Germline V gene sequence: CDR1 SGHVS, CDR2 FNYEAQ. CDR3 residues: CASSLVGFPNEKLFF. The CDR3 bases are TGTGCCAGCAGCTTAGTAGGGTTCCCTAATGAAAAACTGTTTTTT.

In this sample, this clonotype turned up many times. The chain has TRBV29-1 and TRBJ2-5; no clear D. The CDR3 has 12 residues. The germline CDR1 and CDR2 sequences are SQVTM and ANQGSEA. V lost 2 bases and J lost 5, with 9 bases in between. CDR3 amino acids: CSVESASETQYF. The CDR3 DNA follows: TGCAGCGTTGAAAGCGCATCCGAGACCCAGTACTTC.

The V call is TRBV20-1, the J call TRBJ2-7; 11 bases align to TRBD2. The trim removed 3 bases at V and 0 bases at J, leaving 10 bases unmatched. Germline V gene data show CDR1 as DFQATT and CDR2 as SNEGSKA (reference sequence). This CDR3 spans 17 amino acids. Written as DNA, the CDR3 is TGCAGTGCTAGGTTCCTAGCGGGAGGTCCGACCTCCTACGAGCAGTACTTC. Its protein is CSARFLAGGPTSYEQYF.

There are a few counts of this clonotype. The CDR3 DNA reads TGTGCCAGCATGGGGGGTGGGGAGACCCAGTACTTC. Its protein is CASMGGGETQYF. This chain connects TRBV27 to TRBJ2-5; tentative D call: TRBD2 (6 bases). The CDR3 is made up of 12 amino acids. The germline CDR1 and CDR2 sequences are MNHEY and SMNVEV (reference sequence). V dropped 7 bases and J dropped 5 bases, with 11 bases sitting between them.

V is TRBV29-1 and J is TRBJ2-1, with D uncertain. CDR1 SQVTM and CDR2 ANQGSEA come from the germline V gene. V shed 0 bases and J shed 4 bases, with 10 bases lying between them. The CDR3 length is 14 residues. In nucleotides, the CDR3 is TGCAGCGTTGAAGACCAGTCCCCTTACAATGAGCAGTTCTTC. It is translated as CSVEDQSPYNEQFF.

The table lists this clonotype with many counts. CDR3 protein: CSAGDRAIYF. CDR3 coding DNA: TGCAGCGCCGGGGACAGGGCCATATATTTT. The V and J genes are TRBV29-1 and TRBJ1-3, with 9 bases identical to TRBD1. The germline V gene encodes CDR1 SQVTM and CDR2 ANQGSEA. V lost 7 bases to trimming and J lost 11 bases; unmatched junction nucleotides: 3. The CDR3 contains 10 residues. Full variable domain (rest looked up from reference TRBV29-1 and TRBJ1-3): SAVISQKPSRDICQRGTSLTIQCQVDSQVTMMFWYRQQPGQSLTLIATANQGSEATYESGFVIDKFPISRPNLTFSTLTVSNMSPEDSSIYLCSAGDRAIYFGEGSWLTVV.

The V and J genes are TRBV29-1 and TRBJ2-2; D is ambiguous. Germline V CDR1 and CDR2: SQVTM, ANQGSEA. Trimming removed 1 base from V and 2 bases from J, with 5 bases in between. There are 13 residues in the CDR3. This chain's CDR3 is CSVEGLNTGELFF. The CDR3 DNA reads TGCAGCGTTGAAGGACTCAACACCGGGGAGCTGTTTTTT.

A few counts support this clonotype. The gene calls are TRBV19 and TRBJ2-1, with 7 bases that match TRBD1. Trimming cost V 8 bases and J 0 bases; bases outside gene matches: 4. The CDR3 extends over 14 amino acids. Looked up from germline, CDR1 is LNHDA and CDR2 is SQIVND (reference sequence). The CDR3 loop reads CASATGVSYNEQFF. CDR3 nucleotides: TGTGCCAGTGCTACAGGGGTCTCCTACAATGAGCAGTTCTTC.

The sample holds many counts of this clonotype. The rearrangement links TRBV12-3 or TRBV12-4 to TRBJ2-1, with D maybe TRBD2 (7 bases). Trimming took off 3 bases at V and 5 bases at J, with 20 bases between the two ends. The CDR3 loop spans 17 amino acids. The CDR3 region is CASSLGGAPWANNEQFF. The CDR3 nucleotides read TGTGCCAGCAGTTTGGGGGGGGCTCCCTGGGCAAACAATGAGCAGTTCTTC.

Concerning this clonotype itself: A read error may be the cause here, since a much bigger clone is one base away. V gene TRBV5-1 combines with J gene TRBJ2-7; D unclear. The CDR3 length is 17 residues. Germline CDR1 SGHRS, CDR2 YFSETQ. The V end lost 0 bases, the J end lost 2 bases, and 18 bases lay between the germline ends. Written as DNA, the CDR3 is TGCGCCAGCAGCTTGGACGCTAAGGCGTATTTGGCCTACGAGCAGTACTTC. Its translation: CASSLDAKAYLAYEQYF.

The chain links TRBV5-6 to TRBJ2-5; 7 nucleotides agree with TRBD1. The CDR3 contains 17 residues. V dropped 1 base and J dropped 2; count of bases not matched to a gene: 11. Looked up from germline, CDR1 is SGHDT and CDR2 is YYEEEE. The DNA of the CDR3 is TGTGCCAGCAGCTTGACTATAGACAGGGCGACGCAAGAGACCCAGTACTTC. Translating it yields CASSLTIDRATQETQYF.

This clonotype was counted many times. J is TRBJ2-7 and V is TRBV27, with TRBD1 matching over 7 bases. This CDR3 spans 14 amino acids. Germline-derived CDR1 and CDR2 are MNHEY and SMNVEV (reference sequence). V gave up 2 bases and J gave up 3 bases; unmatched junction bases: 4. The CDR3 spells CASSLRGQIYEQYF. The CDR3 coding sequence is TGTGCCAGCAGTTTAAGGGGACAGATCTACGAGCAGTACTTC.